The present T cell receptor beta chain was sequenced within a study of molecular identifiers for immune sequencing clone quantification. Based on a CD8+CD4-CCR7+CD45RA+ profile, naive CD8 T cells were sorted. Whole-study results and caveats: Effector cells kept over 99% of their molecules in clones above 20 RNA copies, while naive cells kept under 1% there.

This CDR3 spans 19 amino acids. Trimming cost V 5 bases and J 8 bases; bases outside gene matches: 23. CDR1 and CDR2 from the germline V gene are DFQATT and SNEGSKA (reference sequence). Only a few counts were recorded for this clonotype. Its antigen remains unknown. MiXCR, applied by TCRdb to the PCR reads, yields one record per CDR3 protein. The table lists 250,000 to 400,000 distinct CDR3 sequences, over 20% of them singletons, with 0.7% to 0.9% in the top ten. The chain joins TRBV20-1 to TRBJ2-1; 11 nucleotides agree with TRBD2. The sequence was obtained from a human donor in good health. Some libraries in this study had Jurkat cell RNA spiked in. Sequencing was carried out using naive CD8+ T cells from blood, with Jurkat cell RNA spiked in. Subset: FACS-sorted CD8+CD4-CCR7+CD45RA+ naive T cells. The CDR3 nucleotides are TGCAGTGCTGAACGGTATCGGACTAGCGGGCAGGTCCTCTTCGATGAGCAGTTCTTC. This encodes CSAERYRTSGQVLFDEQFF.